The text below deals with one T cell receptor beta chain. The CDR3 has 13 amino acids. This sample is drawn from a study of blood T cell repertoires in COVID-19. Study in general: Whether acute or convalescent, the COVID-19 samples came from the United States, Italy and Spain. From T cells, B-cell-depleted T cells, or PBMCs came the material, which was cDNA or gDNA.

Only in-frame clones appear in the TCRdb table, and some are missing; sequencing was by immunoSEQ multiplex PCR. The table has 170,000 or so clones, approximately 88% seen once. The V call is TRBV21-1, the J call TRBJ2-5; the table's D call, TRBD1, was not checked against the DNA. TRBV21-1 represents a pseudogene. The sequencing sample was made of peripheral blood. This TCR was recovered from a woman aged 55 to 70 with acute or convalescent COVID-19. The CDR3 nucleotides read TGTGCCAGCAGCAATCGCAGACAAGAGACCCAGTACTTC. Its translation is CASSNRRQETQYF.